Detailed here is one T cell receptor (beta chain). Deletions cut 1 base from V and 3 bases from J, with 12 bases between. The CDR3 loop spans 15 amino acids. CDR1 LGHNA and CDR2 YNFKEQ come from the germline V gene. The sample is drawn from a study of pediatric ulcerative colitis. Looking at the study overall: Most patients had pancolitis, and two had left-sided colitis.

Profiled with immunoSEQ multiplex PCR; TCRdb holds only in-frame clones, not every one. Of some 37,000 clones in the sample, roughly 72% were seen once. During colonoscopy, one to two rectal pinch biopsies were collected. The sequenced material came from gut tissue. The source of this sequence is a boy aged 5-17 years with moderate ulcerative colitis. The chain joins TRBV4-2 to TRBJ1-1; D possibly corresponds to TRBD1 (6 bases). CDR3 region: CASSQATGRDTEAFF. As DNA, the CDR3 is TGTGCCAGCAGCCAAGCAACAGGGAGGGACACTGAAGCTTTCTTT.